The T cell receptor (beta chain) under discussion was sequenced for a study of T cell responses to AZD1222 COVID-19 vaccine. Notes on the study in general: Repertoires were sampled only after the peak T cell response. The study found Spike-specific TCR breadth and depth rose after two AZD1222 doses. White British donors predominated, females outnumbered males, and clonal diversity was possibly underestimated. Of the AZD1222 recipients, only 5 to 7 were seropositive at baseline.

Points on this clone: The antigen remains unidentified.

V shed 4 bases and J shed 2 bases, with 11 bases lying between them. The CDR3 consists of 14 residues. Germline V gives CDR1 MDHEN, CDR2 SYDVKM. Here immunoSEQ multiplex PCR was the method, and the copy in TCRdb shows in-frame clones only, minus some. In the table there are some 150,000 clones, about 89% of which are singletons. Material: peripheral blood, obtained on day 0 of MenACWY control vaccination. The chain is built from TRBV28 and TRBJ2-5, with D tentatively TRBD1 or TRBD2 (5 bases each). The clonotype was recovered from an adult in good health. CDR3 sequence (DNA): TGTGCCAGCAGTTCCAGGGAGTTTCAAGAGACCCAGTACTTC. Residues: CASSSREFQETQYF.